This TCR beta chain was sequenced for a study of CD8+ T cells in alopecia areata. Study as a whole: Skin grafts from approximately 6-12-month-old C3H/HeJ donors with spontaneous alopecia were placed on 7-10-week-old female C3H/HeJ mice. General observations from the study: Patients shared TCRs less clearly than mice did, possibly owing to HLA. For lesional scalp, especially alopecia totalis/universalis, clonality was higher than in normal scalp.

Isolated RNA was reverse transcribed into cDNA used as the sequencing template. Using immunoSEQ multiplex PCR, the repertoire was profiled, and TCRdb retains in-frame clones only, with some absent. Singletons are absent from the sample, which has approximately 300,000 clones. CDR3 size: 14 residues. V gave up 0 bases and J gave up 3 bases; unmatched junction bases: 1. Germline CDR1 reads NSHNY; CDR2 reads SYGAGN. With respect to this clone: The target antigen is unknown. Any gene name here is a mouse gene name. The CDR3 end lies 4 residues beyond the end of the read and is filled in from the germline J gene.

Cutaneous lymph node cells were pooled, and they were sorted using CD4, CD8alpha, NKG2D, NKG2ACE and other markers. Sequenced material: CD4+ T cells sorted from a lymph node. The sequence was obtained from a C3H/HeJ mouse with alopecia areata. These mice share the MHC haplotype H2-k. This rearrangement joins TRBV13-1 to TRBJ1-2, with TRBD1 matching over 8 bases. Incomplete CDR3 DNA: TGTGCCAGCAGTGATGGGACAGGGTACTCC. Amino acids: CASSDGTGYS. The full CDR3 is CASSDGTGYSDYTF.